The rows below give T cell receptor beta chains drawn from one sample of a study of CD8+ T cells in alopecia areata. Data came from immunoSEQ multiplex PCR; TCRdb stores just in-frame clones and leaves some out. The data hold about 250,000 clones, with roughly 63% observed a single time. The source was CD4+ T cells sorted from blood, collected at approximately week 52, from a patient treated with tofacitinib. The receptors stem from a human donor with alopecia areata. CDR3s include the opening cysteine and the closing phenylalanine or tryptophan. Fields, in order: V gene, D gene, clone size, J gene, CDR3 DNA, CDR3 protein. The D gene is left open where the match is weak. The size field is filled for only some rows; it gives once, few, many or a size class.

TRBV6-5	NA	NA	TRBJ1-2	TGTGCCAGCAGTTTTGTCCGGGGGGCCGGCCCGGCTGGCTACACCTTC	CASSFVRGAGPAGYTF
TRBV29-1	NA	NA	TRBJ2-7	TGCAGCGCTAGCTTTGCCTACGAGCAGTACTTC	CSASFAYEQYF
TRBV9	NA	NA	TRBJ1-1	TGTGCCAGCAGCGGGGGTCCCAAGGGGAACACTGAAGCTTTCTTT	CASSGGPKGNTEAFF
TRBV29-1	NA	NA	TRBJ1-1	TGCAGCGTTGATCCAATGACAGGCAAGACTGAAGCTTTCTTT	CSVDPMTGKTEAFF
TRBV30	TRBD1	NA	TRBJ1-1	TGTGCCTGGAGGGACAGGGATGACACTGAAGCTTTCTTT	CAWRDRDDTEAFF
TRBV9	NA	NA	TRBJ1-6	TGTGCCAGCAGCGTAGCGGCCAGGGGTAATTCACCCCTCCACTTT	CASSVAARGNSPLHF
TRBV29-1	TRBD1	NA	TRBJ1-3	TGCAGCGTCGGGACAGGGCTCGAAGGAAACACCATATATTTT	CSVGTGLEGNTIYF
TRBV2	TRBD1	NA	TRBJ1-6	TGTGCCAGCACCGAAGGACAGGGAGCTTATTCACCCCTCCACTTT	CASTEGQGAYSPLHF
TRBV5-1	NA	few	TRBJ1-2	TGCGCCAGCAGCTTGGGGGACACTAACTATGGCTACACCTTC	CASSLGDTNYGYTF
TRBV30	NA	NA	TRBJ1-1	TGTGCCTGGAGGTCAGGGTACGAAGCTTTCTTT	CAWRSGYEAFF
TRBV14	TRBD1	NA	TRBJ1-2	TGTGCCAGCAGCCAAGGGCCGGCGCGGACAGGGCGAGATGGCTACACCTTC	CASSQGPARTGRDGYTF
TRBV6-1	NA	NA	TRBJ2-4	TGTGCCAGCAGTGAAGCGCTCGGGGGCGGGGTGGACATTCAGTACTTC	CASSEALGGGVDIQYF
TRBV20-1	NA	NA	TRBJ1-5	TGCAGTGCTGAGACCGGGACCGACCAGCATTTT	CSAETGTDQHF
TRBV30	TRBD1	NA	TRBJ1-1	TGTGCCTGGGCCGGGACAGTGAACACTGAAGCTTTCTTT	CAWAGTVNTEAFF
TRBV29-1	NA	few	TRBJ2-5	TGCAGCGTCCGGACCTTCAGGGAACAAGAGACCCAGTACTTC	CSVRTFREQETQYF
TRBV5-6	NA	NA	TRBJ1-5	TGTGCCAGCAGCCGAGGGGTTTTGCAGCCCCAGCATTTT	CASSRGVLQPQHF
TRBV10-3	NA	NA	TRBJ1-2	TGTGCCATCAGCAGGTGGACAGAGGATGGCTACACCTTC	CAISRWTEDGYTF
TRBV19	NA	NA	TRBJ1-1	TGTGCCAGTAGTAGGTACACTGAAGCTTTCTTT	CASSRYTEAFF
TRBV29-1	TRBD1	few	TRBJ2-2	TGCAGCGCTGACAGGGCCGGGGAGCTGTTTTTT	CSADRAGELFF
TRBV10-3	NA	NA	TRBJ2-1	TGTGCCATCAGTGAGTCGGGGACGGGGAAAAATGAGCAGTTCTTC	CAISESGTGKNEQFF
TRBV2	NA	NA	TRBJ1-6	TGTGCCAGCAGTGAAAGGGCAGGCTCGAATTCACCCCTCCACTTT	CASSERAGSNSPLHF
TRBV29-1	NA	NA	TRBJ1-5	TGCAGCGTTAGTGGAAGCAATCAGCCCCAGCATTTT	CSVSGSNQPQHF
TRBV11-2	TRBD2	once	TRBJ2-1	TGTGCCAGCAGAACTAGCGTGCAGCAGTTCTTC	CASRTSVQQFF
TRBV29-1	TRBD2	NA	TRBJ2-3	TGCAGCCTCCAAGGACTAGCGGGCCCCACAGATACGCAGTATTTT	CSLQGLAGPTDTQYF
TRBV5-1	NA	NA	TRBJ2-5	TGCGCCAGCAGCTTGGACGGGACCGACCAAGAGACCCAGTACTTC	CASSLDGTDQETQYF
TRBV30	TRBD1	NA	TRBJ1-5	TGTGCCTGGGACAGGGGACACAATCAGCCCCAGCATTTT	CAWDRGHNQPQHF
TRBV30	NA	NA	TRBJ1-2	TGTGCCTGGAGTATCTTTCCAGCCAACTATGGCTACACCTTC	CAWSIFPANYGYTF
TRBV29-1	NA	NA	TRBJ2-3	TGCAGCGTCCTGGACCGGGGTCCCACAGATACGCAGTATTTT	CSVLDRGPTDTQYF
TRBV2	NA	NA	TRBJ1-5	TGTGCCAGCAGCCGACGGAATGGCGTTCAGCCCCAGCATTTT	CASSRRNGVQPQHF
TRBV29-1	NA	few	TRBJ2-6	TGCAGCGTTGAAGATCTAGGGGTGTCTGGGGCCAACGTCCTGACTTTC	CSVEDLGVSGANVLTF
TRBV7-9	NA	many	TRBJ1-3	TGTGCCAGCAGCCCTCCATTTAGGGCTGGAAACACCATATATTTT	CASSPPFRAGNTIYF
TRBV2	TRBD1	NA	TRBJ1-2	TGTGCCAGCAGTGGGGACAGGACTAACTATGGCTACACCTTC	CASSGDRTNYGYTF
TRBV7-9	NA	NA	TRBJ2-7	TGTGCCAGCAGCCGACTCCGGGGAGGCCCTATGGAGCAGTACTTC	CASSRLRGGPMEQYF
TRBV9	NA	NA	TRBJ2-1	TGTGCCAGCAGCGTAGATGAGGGGAGCTCCTTCAATGAGCAGTTCTTC	CASSVDEGSSFNEQFF
TRBV11-3	NA	NA	TRBJ2-1	TGTGCCAGCAGCCTACAGGGTGACTCCTACAATGAGCAGTTCTTC	CASSLQGDSYNEQFF
TRBV5-6	NA	NA	TRBJ2-2	TGTGCCAGCAGCTTACCAGGGAACACCGGGGAGCTGTTTTTT	CASSLPGNTGELFF
TRBV7-2	TRBD1	NA	TRBJ1-1	TGTGCCAGCAGCTTAAGCGAGCGGGCAGGGGGCACTGAAGCTTTCTTT	CASSLSERAGGTEAFF
TRBV5-4	NA	NA	TRBJ2-2	TGTGCCAGCAGCTTGCTTATTAACACCGGGGAGCTGTTTTTT	CASSLLINTGELFF
TRBV4-2	NA	once	TRBJ1-2	TGTGCCAGCAGATTTAGCTATGGCTACACCTTC	CASRFSYGYTF
TRBV12-5	NA	NA	TRBJ1-3	TGTGCTAGTGGTTCGGGGACGACTGGAAACACCATATATTTT	CASGSGTTGNTIYF
TRBV15	NA	once	TRBJ1-4	TGTGCCACCAGCAGAGCTCAGGGGGAAAAACTGTTTTTT	CATSRAQGEKLFF
TRBV30	NA	once	TRBJ2-7	TGTGCCTGGAGTACCTCCTCCAGAGAGCAGTACTTC	CAWSTSSREQYF
TRBV5-6	NA	NA	TRBJ1-1	TGTGCCAGCAGCTCTGGACTCCCGAACACTGAAGCTTTCTTT	CASSSGLPNTEAFF
TRBV5-1	NA	NA	TRBJ2-5	TGCGCCAGCAGCTTGTCCCCGCAAGAGACCCAGTACTTC	CASSLSPQETQYF
TRBV5-1	NA	NA	TRBJ2-5	TGCGCCAGCAGCTCAGGGCTCCAAGAGACCCAGTACTTC	CASSSGLQETQYF
TRBV29-1	TRBD1	NA	TRBJ1-1	TGCAGCGGCGACAGGGTGGCTGAAGCTTTCTTT	CSGDRVAEAFF
TRBV18	TRBD1	NA	TRBJ2-3	TGTGCCAGCTCGGTGACAGGGCAGACAGATACGCAGTATTTT	CASSVTGQTDTQYF
TRBV6-6	NA	NA	TRBJ2-7	TGTGCCAGCTTATTACGCGGGACGAGGTCCTACGAGCAGTACTTC	CASLLRGTRSYEQYF
TRBV7-2	NA	NA	TRBJ2-5	TGTGCCAGCAGCCCAATCCCCACGACAGTTTTCCTCCAAGAGACCCAGTACTTC	CASSPIPTTVFLQETQYF
TRBV5-1	NA	NA	TRBJ2-3	TGCGCCAGCAGCTTGGTTGGGACTGGCACAGATACGCAGTATTTT	CASSLVGTGTDTQYF